This TCR beta chain was sequenced for a study of T cells in Graves' hyperthyroidism and ophthalmopathy. Germline CDR1 reads LGHNA; CDR2 reads YNFKEQ. V dropped 0 bases and J dropped 3 bases, with 9 bases sitting between them. The CDR3 contains 15 residues. Patients were aged 18 to 65, had disease duration under 2 months, and had newly diagnosed hyperthyroidism. TCR beta CDR3 region amplification was performed from RNA transcripts. The HTBI primer set served for first-round RT-PCR of the TCR CDR3. MiXCR, applied by TCRdb to the multiplex PCR reads, yields one record per CDR3 protein. The table has around 200,000 distinct CDR3 sequences, about a sixth seen once.

The chain is built from TRBV4-2 and TRBJ1-5, with D unclear. This TCR derives from a woman in her forties or fifties with Graves' hyperthyroidism. The specimen was blood. The CDR3 region has the DNA TGTGCCAGCAGCCAAGATCCCAGACACAATCAGCCCCAGCATTTT. This gives the protein CASSQDPRHNQPQHF.